This T cell receptor (beta chain) comes out of a study of human T cells and chemical hapten exposure (TCRdb year 2021). In the study overall: For sensitization, 2% DPC in acetone was applied to a 2 cm by 2 cm area of upper inner arm skin. Throughout the roughly 24-week study period, patients were also given weekly therapeutic DPC doses on the scalp. Patch testing was performed on the upper back with Finn chambers containing 0.01% DPC, and the patch tests were scored after 6 days according to International Contact Dermatitis Research Group standards. The patient cohort, mostly female, included alopecia areata with under or over 50% scalp involvement, alopecia totalis and alopecia universalis. Libraries were pooled for sequencing, and variation in per-sample TCR yields was attributed mainly to small differences in library volumes within the pool. Peripheral blood TCR repertoire changes were tracked in vivo in alopecia patients during primary and secondary sensitization to the hapten diphenylcyclopropenone (DPC). Blood samples were taken from patients before sensitization (week 0) and at 2, 6 and about 24 weeks after DPC sensitization. Some 29 alopecia patients provided blood for TCR sequencing at one to four time points (pre-sensitization, 2, 6 and 24 weeks). The full study reports these points: Alopecia, a presumed autoimmune disease, was present in all patients, so the immune response of the patients might differ from that of healthy individuals. The number of TCRs above 1 in 1000 frequency did not change with DPC sensitization; there was no evidence of global repertoire structure alterations. Significantly more large CDR3 similarity clusters were formed by expanded TCRs than by pre-sensitization or healthy control sets, consistent with antigen-driven responses. Repeated subsampling changed both the strength of the expansion versus patch-test correlation and the threshold at which that correlation became significant. A positive correlation was found between the number of PT1 expanded TCRs and patch test score, with significance reached at thresholds 8, 16 and 32 but not 4.

The library was made by RACE. TCRdb records NextSeq 500 as the sequencer. During library preparation, unique molecular identifiers were attached to individual cDNA molecules so that TCRs could be counted in a quantitative, reproducible way. From each blood RNA sample, both TCR alpha and TCR beta chains were sequenced. The original pipeline was this. A median of around 96,000 TCRs per sample was observed, with a range of about 20,000 to 700,000. V, J and CDR3 annotation of the TCR reads was carried out using the Decombinator software suite. To make PS versus PT1 abundance plots, every sample was subsampled to the same number of TCRs (28,000). TCRs were defined as expanded if absent before sensitization and observed at least eight times at the 2-week time point. Clones were called with MiXCR by TCRdb after fastp trimmed the public reads at Q25, and only in-frame beta chains were retained. Rows are combined by CDR3 protein, so each entry shows the most common genes and DNA. For this entry, the V and J calls and clone size follow TCRdb and not the study's own pipeline. The table for this sample lists 120,000 or so distinct CDR3 sequences; about 13% of them were counted only once. Around 2.8% of the sample comes from the top ten.

As regards this clonotype: The target of this receptor is not known. Base qualities are not at hand, and no much larger clone is one base apart.

The time point label, read with the paper, signifies: pre-sensitization, week 0. The label giving this sample's treatment or condition can be read as: therapeutic diphenylcyclopropenone sensitization with weekly scalp DPC. At each patch-test visit, blood was drawn before the patch test was applied. To be eligible, patients had to be aged 18 to 70, diagnosed with alopecia and judged suitable for DPC therapy, while pregnant patients were excluded. Unfractionated whole blood was collected in Tempus Blood RNA tubes, and total RNA was extracted from that blood. The CDR3 has 15 amino acids, counting the end cysteine and phenylalanine. The read is trimmed to its CDR3 DNA, 45 bases read in frame from base 1. V loses 4 bases, J loses 5 bases, and the germline ends lie 16 bases apart. For CDR1 and CDR2, the germline V gene lists KGHDR and SFDVKD.

The V and J segments used are TRBV24-1 and TRBJ2-5, with TRBD1 tentatively as D gene (6 bases match). The material sequenced was whole blood, taken in connection with sensitization to the hapten diphenylcyclopropenone (DPC). This TCR was sampled from a woman between 18 and 30 years old with alopecia areata. Some clones in this sample may be carry-over from other donors' samples. In nucleotide form, the sequence is TGTGCCACCAGTGAGAGGACAGACGCCCCGGAGACCCAGTACTTC. Its coded protein is CATSERTDAPETQYF.